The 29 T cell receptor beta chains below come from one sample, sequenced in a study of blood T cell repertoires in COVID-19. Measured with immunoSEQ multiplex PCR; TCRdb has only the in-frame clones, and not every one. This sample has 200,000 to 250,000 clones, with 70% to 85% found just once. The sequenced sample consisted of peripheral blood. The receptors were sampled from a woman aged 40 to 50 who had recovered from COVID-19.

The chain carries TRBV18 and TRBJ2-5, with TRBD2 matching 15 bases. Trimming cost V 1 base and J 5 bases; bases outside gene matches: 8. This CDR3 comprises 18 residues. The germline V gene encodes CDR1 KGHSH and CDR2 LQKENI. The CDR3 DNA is TGTGCCAGCTCACCACGGACTAGCGGGGGGGCTTCGGTCGAGACCCAGTACTTC. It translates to CASSPRTSGGASVETQYF.

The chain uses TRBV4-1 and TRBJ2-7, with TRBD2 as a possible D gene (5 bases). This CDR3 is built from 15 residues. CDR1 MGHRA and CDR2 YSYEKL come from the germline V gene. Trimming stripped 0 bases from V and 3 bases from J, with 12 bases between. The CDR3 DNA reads TGCGCCAGCAGCCAAGAAAGCGGACGAGTCTACGAGCAGTACTTC. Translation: CASSQESGRVYEQYF.

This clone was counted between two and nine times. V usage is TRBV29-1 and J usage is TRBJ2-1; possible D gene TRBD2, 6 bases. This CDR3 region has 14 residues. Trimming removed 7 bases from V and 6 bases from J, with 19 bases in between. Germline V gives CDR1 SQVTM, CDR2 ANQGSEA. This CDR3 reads CSAMDYPRGNEQFF. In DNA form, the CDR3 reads TGCAGCGCTATGGACTACCCGAGGGGCAATGAGCAGTTCTTC.

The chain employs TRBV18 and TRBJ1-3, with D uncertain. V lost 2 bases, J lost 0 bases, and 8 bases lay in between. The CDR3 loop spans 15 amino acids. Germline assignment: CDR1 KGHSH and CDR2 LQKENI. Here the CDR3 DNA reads TGTGCCAGCTCACCATTCGCAGGCTCTGGAAACACCATATATTTT. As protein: CASSPFAGSGNTIYF.

The CDR3 here is CASSYSRGNTIYF. CDR3 sequence (DNA): TGTGCCAGCAGTTACTCGAGGGGAAACACCATATATTTT. The rearrangement uses TRBV6-5 and TRBJ1-3; D not resolved. Trimming cost V 0 bases and J 4 bases, with 4 bases left between them. The CDR3 loop spans 13 amino acids. Germline CDR1 and CDR2: MNHEY and SVGAGI.

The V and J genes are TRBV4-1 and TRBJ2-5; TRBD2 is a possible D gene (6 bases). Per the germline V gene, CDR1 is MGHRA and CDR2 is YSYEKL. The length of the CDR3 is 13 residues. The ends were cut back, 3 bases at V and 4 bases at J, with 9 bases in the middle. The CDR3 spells CASSHGGVETQYF. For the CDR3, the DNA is TGCGCCAGCAGCCATGGAGGGGTAGAGACCCAGTACTTC.

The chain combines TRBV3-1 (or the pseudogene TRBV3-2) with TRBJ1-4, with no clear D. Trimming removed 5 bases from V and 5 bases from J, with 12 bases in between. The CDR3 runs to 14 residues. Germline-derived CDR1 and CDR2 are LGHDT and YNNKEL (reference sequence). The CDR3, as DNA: TGTGCCAGCAGCACCGGGTCCTCAAATGAAAAACTGTTTTTT. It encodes CASSTGSSNEKLFF.

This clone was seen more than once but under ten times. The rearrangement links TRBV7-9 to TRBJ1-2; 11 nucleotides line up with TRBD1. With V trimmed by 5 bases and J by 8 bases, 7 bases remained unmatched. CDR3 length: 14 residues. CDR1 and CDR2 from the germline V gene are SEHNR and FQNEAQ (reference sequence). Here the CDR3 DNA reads TGTGCCAGCAGCCATGGACAGGGGGCGGAAGGCTACACCTTC. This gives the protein CASSHGQGAEGYTF.

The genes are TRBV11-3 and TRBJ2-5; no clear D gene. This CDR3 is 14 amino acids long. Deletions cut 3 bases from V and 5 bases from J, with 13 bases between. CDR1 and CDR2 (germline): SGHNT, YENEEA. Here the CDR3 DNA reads TGTGCCAGCAGCTTGTCTATCGACGGGGAGACCCAGTACTTC. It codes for CASSLSIDGETQYF.

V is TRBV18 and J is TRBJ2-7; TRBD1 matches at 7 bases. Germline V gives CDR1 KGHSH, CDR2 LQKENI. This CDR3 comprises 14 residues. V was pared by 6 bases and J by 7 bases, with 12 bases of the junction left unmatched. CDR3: CASSPDRVTGEQYF. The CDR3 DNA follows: TGTGCCAGCTCCCCAGACAGGGTAACGGGGGAGCAGTACTTC.

CDR3 loop: CASSLSGGPQWPQHF. CDR3 bases: TGTGCCAGCAGTTTATCAGGTGGGCCCCAATGGCCCCAGCATTTT. The chain links TRBV28 to TRBJ1-5, with D unresolved. V was pared by 1 base and J by 9 bases, with 16 bases between. Germline lookup yields CDR1 MDHEN and CDR2 SYDVKM. The CDR3 covers 15 residues.

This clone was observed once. The CDR3 loop reads CASNPRDYSYEQYF. The CDR3 DNA follows: TGTGCCAGCAACCCCCGGGACTACTCCTACGAGCAGTACTTC. V and J are TRBV6-5 and TRBJ2-7; 7 bases are a match to TRBD2. Looked up from germline, CDR1 is MNHEY and CDR2 is SVGAGI. The CDR3 runs 14 residues. With V trimmed by 7 bases and J by 0 bases, 6 bases remained unmatched.

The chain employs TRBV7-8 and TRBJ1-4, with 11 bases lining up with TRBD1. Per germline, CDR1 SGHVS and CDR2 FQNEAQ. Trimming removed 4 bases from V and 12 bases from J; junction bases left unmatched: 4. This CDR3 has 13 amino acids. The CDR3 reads CASSSGTGGELFF. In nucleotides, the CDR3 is TGTGCCAGCAGCTCCGGGACAGGGGGAGAACTGTTTTTT.

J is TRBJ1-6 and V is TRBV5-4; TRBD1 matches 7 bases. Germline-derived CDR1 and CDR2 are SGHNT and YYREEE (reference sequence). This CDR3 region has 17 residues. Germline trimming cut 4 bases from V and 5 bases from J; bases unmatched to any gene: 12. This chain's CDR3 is CASSIRKTGYDNSPLHF. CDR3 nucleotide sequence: TGTGCCAGCAGCATACGAAAGACAGGGTACGATAATTCACCCCTCCACTTT.

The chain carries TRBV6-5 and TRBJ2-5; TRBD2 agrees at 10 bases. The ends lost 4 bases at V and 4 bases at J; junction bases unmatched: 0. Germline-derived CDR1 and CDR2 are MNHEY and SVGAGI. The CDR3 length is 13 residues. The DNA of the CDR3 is TGTGCCAGCAGTTTAGCGGGGGGAGAGACCCAGTACTTC. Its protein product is CASSLAGGETQYF.

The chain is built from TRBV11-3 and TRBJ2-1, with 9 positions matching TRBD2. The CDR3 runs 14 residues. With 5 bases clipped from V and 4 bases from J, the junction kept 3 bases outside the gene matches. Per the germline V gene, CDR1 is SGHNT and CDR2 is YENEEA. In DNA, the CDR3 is TGTGCCAGCAGCAGTAGCGGGGGTTACAATGAGCAGTTCTTC. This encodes CASSSSGGYNEQFF.

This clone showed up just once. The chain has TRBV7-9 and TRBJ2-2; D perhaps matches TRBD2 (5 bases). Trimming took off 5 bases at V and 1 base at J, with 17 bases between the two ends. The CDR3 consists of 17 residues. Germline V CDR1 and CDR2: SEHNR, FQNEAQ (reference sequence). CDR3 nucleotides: TGTGCCAGCAGCCGGAGGCTCGAAAGAAGGAACACCGGGGAGCTGTTTTTT. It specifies CASSRRLERRNTGELFF.

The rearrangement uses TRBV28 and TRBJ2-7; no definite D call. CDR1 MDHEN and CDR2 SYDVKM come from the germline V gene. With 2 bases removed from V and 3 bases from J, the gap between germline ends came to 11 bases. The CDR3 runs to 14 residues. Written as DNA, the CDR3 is TGTGCCAGCAGTTTAATCTCTACCGTCTACGAGCAGTACTTC. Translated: CASSLISTVYEQYF. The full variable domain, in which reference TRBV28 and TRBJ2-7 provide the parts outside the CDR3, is DVKVTQSSRYLVKRTGEKVFLECVQDMDHENMFWYRQDPGLGLRLIYFSYDVKMKEKGDIPEGYSVSREKKERFSLILESASTNQTSMYLCASSLISTVYEQYFGPGTRLTVT.

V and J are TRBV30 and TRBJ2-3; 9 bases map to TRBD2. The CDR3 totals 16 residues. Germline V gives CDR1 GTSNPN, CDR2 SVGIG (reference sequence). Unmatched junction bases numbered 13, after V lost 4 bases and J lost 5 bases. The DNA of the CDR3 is TGTGCCTGGACACCACTGCGCGGGGGGGCTGAAGATACGCAGTATTTT. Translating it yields CAWTPLRGGAEDTQYF.

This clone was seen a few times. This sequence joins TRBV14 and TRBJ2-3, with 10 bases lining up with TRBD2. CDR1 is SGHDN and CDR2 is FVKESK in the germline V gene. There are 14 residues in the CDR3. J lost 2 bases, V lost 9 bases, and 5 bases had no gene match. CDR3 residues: CASTSGVYTDTQYF. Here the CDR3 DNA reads TGTGCCAGTACTAGCGGGGTTTACACAGATACGCAGTATTTT.

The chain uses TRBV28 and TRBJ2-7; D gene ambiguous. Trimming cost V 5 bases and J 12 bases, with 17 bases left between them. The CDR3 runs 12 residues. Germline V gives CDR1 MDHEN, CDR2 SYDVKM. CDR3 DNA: TGTGCCAGCAGTCTCTCGGTGGGCCGTCTGTACTTC. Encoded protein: CASSLSVGRLYF.

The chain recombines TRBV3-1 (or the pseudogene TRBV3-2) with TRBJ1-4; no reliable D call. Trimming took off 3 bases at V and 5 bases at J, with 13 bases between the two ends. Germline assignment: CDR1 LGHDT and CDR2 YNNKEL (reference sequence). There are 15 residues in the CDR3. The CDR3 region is CASSHPRLFNEKLFF. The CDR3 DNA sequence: TGTGCCAGCAGCCACCCGCGACTTTTCAATGAAAAACTGTTTTTT.

The CDR3 region is CASSYDRGRLYGYTF. DNA of the CDR3: TGTGCCAGCAGTTACGACAGGGGGCGCCTCTATGGCTACACCTTC. The chain couples TRBV6-6 to TRBJ1-2; 10 nucleotides agree with TRBD1. V lost 2 bases to trimming and J lost 4 bases; unmatched junction nucleotides: 4. Germline V gene data show CDR1 as MNHNY and CDR2 as SVGAGI (reference sequence). The CDR3 has 15 amino acids.

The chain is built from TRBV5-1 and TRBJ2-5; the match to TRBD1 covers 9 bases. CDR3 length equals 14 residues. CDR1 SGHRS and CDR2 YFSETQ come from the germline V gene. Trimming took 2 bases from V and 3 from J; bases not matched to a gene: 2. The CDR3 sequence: CASSFDRGKETQYF. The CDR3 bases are TGCGCCAGCAGCTTCGACAGGGGGAAAGAGACCCAGTACTTC.

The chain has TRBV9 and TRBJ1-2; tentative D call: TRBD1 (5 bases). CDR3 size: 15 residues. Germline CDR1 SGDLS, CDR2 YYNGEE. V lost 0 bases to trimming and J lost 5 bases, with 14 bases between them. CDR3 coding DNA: TGTGCCAGCAGCGTAGATCTTGCAGGGCCTTATGGCTACACCTTC. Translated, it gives CASSVDLAGPYGYTF.

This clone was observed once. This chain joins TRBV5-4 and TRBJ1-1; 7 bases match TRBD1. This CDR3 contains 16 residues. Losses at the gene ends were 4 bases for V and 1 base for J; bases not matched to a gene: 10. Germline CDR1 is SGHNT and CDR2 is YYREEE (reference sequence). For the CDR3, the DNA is TGTGCCAGCAGCCCAGGACAGGATCTGAGGAACACTGAAGCTTTCTTT. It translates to CASSPGQDLRNTEAFF.

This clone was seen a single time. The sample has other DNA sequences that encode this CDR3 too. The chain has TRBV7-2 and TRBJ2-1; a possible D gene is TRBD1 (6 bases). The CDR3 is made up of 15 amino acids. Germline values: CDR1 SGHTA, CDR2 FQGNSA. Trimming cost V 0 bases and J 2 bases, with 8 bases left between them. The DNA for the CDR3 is TGTGCCAGCAGCTTAGCGGGGGCGCCCTACAATGAGCAGTTCTTC. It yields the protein CASSLAGAPYNEQFF.

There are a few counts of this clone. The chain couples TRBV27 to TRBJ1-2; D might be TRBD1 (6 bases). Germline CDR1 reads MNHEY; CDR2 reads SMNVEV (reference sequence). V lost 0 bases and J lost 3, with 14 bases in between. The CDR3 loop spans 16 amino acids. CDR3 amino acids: CASSLSYGGRDYGYTF. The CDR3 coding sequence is TGTGCCAGCAGTTTATCTTACGGGGGGCGAGACTATGGCTACACCTTC.

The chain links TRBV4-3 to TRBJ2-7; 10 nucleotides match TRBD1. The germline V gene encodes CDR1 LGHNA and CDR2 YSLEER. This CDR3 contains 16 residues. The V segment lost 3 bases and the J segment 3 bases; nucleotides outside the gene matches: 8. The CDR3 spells CASSQELGDRGYEQYF. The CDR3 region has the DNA TGCGCCAGCAGCCAGGAGTTAGGGGACAGGGGCTACGAGCAGTACTTC.